This TCR beta chain was profiled in a study of long-term antiretroviral therapy in people with HIV. Study results and caveats: Pre-ART clonal expansions dominated every time point's repertoire.

The authors ran the immunoSEQ assay, v3.0, at survey level. Here immunoSEQ multiplex PCR was the method, and the copy in TCRdb shows in-frame clones only, minus some. The table includes around 9,700 clones, over 70% detected once. Remarks on this clone: Its target is not known.

Every one of the participants with HIV received treatment in the United States. This clonotype originated in a man aged 40-50 years with HIV. Sequenced here: unsorted PBMCs, sampled 1.8 years before starting antiretroviral therapy.

Here the CDR3 reads CASSERRHIYEQYF. In DNA form, the CDR3 reads TGTGCCAGCAGTGAAAGAAGACATATCTACGAGCAGTACTTC. The chain carries TRBV6-1 and TRBJ2-7; D not resolved. Germline assignment: CDR1 MNHNS and CDR2 SASEGT. Between the trimmed V and J ends, which lost 2 bases and 3 bases, there was a span of 11 bases. This CDR3 is 14 amino acids long.